This T cell receptor beta chain comes out of a study of blood T cell repertoires in COVID-19. Study overall: The origin of the acute and convalescent COVID-19 samples was the United States, Italy and Spain. T cells, B-cell-depleted T cells, or PBMCs supplied cDNA or gDNA.

Germline lookup yields CDR1 SNHLY and CDR2 FYNNEI. The V segment lost 6 bases and the J segment 0 bases; nucleotides outside the gene matches: 4. The CDR3 consists of 14 residues. This clone was seen once. Measured with immunoSEQ multiplex PCR; TCRdb has only the in-frame clones, and not every one. The table has about 300,000 clones, about 91% seen once. The specimen sequenced was peripheral blood. J is TRBJ1-2 and V is TRBV2; 7 bases align to TRBD1. The TCR was taken from a woman aged 25 to 39 who had recovered from COVID-19. The CDR3 reads CASREGAANYGYTF. The CDR3 nucleotides are TGTGCCAGCAGGGAGGGGGCAGCTAACTATGGCTACACCTTC.